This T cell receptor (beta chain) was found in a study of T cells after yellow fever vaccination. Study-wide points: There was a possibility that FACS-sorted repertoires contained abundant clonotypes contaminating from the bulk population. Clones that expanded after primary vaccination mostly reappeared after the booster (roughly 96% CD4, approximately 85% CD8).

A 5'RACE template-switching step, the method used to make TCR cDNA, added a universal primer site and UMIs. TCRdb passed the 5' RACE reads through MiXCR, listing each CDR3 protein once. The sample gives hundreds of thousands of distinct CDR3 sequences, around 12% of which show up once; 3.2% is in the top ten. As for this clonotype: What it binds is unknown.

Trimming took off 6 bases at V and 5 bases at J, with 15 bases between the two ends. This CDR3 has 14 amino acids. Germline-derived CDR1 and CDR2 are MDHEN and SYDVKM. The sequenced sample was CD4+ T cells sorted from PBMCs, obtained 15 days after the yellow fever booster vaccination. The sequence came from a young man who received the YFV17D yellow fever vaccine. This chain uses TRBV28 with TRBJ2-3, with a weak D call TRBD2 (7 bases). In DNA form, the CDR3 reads TGTGCCAGCAGGTCCGGGGGGCTGGGAGATACGCAGTATTTT. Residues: CASRSGGLGDTQYF.